Listed below are T cell receptor beta chains from one sample, sequenced in a study of regulatory T cells in long-lasting Graves disease. TCRdb analysed the multiplex PCR reads with MiXCR anew, one entry per CDR3 protein. This table holds over 200,000 distinct CDR3 sequences, 18% found once. These same records also appear under a second study, on T cells in Graves' hyperthyroidism and ophthalmopathy.

Sequenced here: peripheral blood mononuclear cells (PBMCs), sampled at new diagnosis, from a patient treated with antithyroid drugs. The receptors stem from a woman aged 25 to 39 with Graves disease. Each CDR3 is given with its conserved first and last residue. The D gene is left open where the match is weak. Size tells how often a clone was seen (once, few, many) or the class of an expanded clone, and some rows leave it out.

NA	many	TRBV15	TRBJ1-1	CATSRVQGGGLKAFF	TGTGCCACCAGCAGGGTTCAAGGGGGGGGCTTGAAAGCTTTCTTT
TRBD1	many	TRBV29-1	TRBJ1-2	CSVRTGGYGYTF	TGCAGCGTTAGGACAGGGGGCTATGGCTACACCTTC
NA	many	TRBV20-1	TRBJ1-1	CSAKLGATTEAFF	TGCAGTGCTAAACTAGGGGCTACGACTGAAGCTTTCTTT
NA	many	TRBV7-2	TRBJ1-1	CASSRYTDTEAFF	TGTGCCAGCAGCCGATACACCGACACTGAAGCTTTCTTT
NA	NA	TRBV20-1	TRBJ1-1	CSVGSGVVTEAFF	TGCAGTGTAGGTTCGGGGGTGGTCACTGAAGCTTTCTTT
TRBD1	few	TRBV7-2	TRBJ1-3	CASSSLDRVPRISGNTIYF	TGTGCCAGCAGCTCCCTAGACAGGGTTCCCCGCATCTCTGGAAACACCATATATTTT
NA	many	TRBV4-1	TRBJ1-1	CASSQDRVRAENTEAFF	TGCGCCAGCAGCCAAGATAGAGTTAGGGCTGAGAACACTGAAGCTTTCTTT
TRBD1	NA	TRBV29-1	TRBJ1-4	CSVRNGQGGEKLFF	TGCAGCGTTCGTAACGGACAGGGCGGTGAAAAACTGTTTTTT
NA	many	TRBV11-2	TRBJ1-6	CASSLGPGYNSPLHF	TGTGCCAGCAGCTTAGGTCCGGGTTATAATTCACCCCTCCACTTT
NA	NA	TRBV12-3/TRBV12-4	TRBJ2-2	CASSLSWAGRTGELFF	TGTGCCAGCAGTTTAAGTTGGGCAGGGAGAACCGGGGAGCTGTTTTTT
NA	many	TRBV4-2	TRBJ1-3	CASSQGESGNTIYF	TGTGCCAGCAGCCAAGGCGAGTCTGGAAACACCATATATTTT
NA	many	TRBV24-1	TRBJ1-2	CATNGYTF	TGTGCCACCAACGGCTACACCTTC
NA	many	TRBV2	TRBJ2-5	CASTGGETQYF	TGTGCCAGCACCGGGGGAGAGACCCAGTACTTC
TRBD1	NA	TRBV5-1	TRBJ1-1	CASSFITTGSNTEAFF	TGCGCCAGCAGCTTTATAACGACAGGGTCGAACACTGAAGCTTTCTTT
NA	once	TRBV10-1	TRBJ2-5	CASSDARTTLETQYF	TGCGCCAGCAGTGATGCTCGGACAACGTTAGAGACCCAGTACTTC
TRBD2	NA	TRBV5-1	TRBJ2-1	CASSPGLGTEYSPEGTGRNEQFF	TGCGCCAGCAGCCCTGGACTAGGGACGGAGTATTCACCCGAGGGAACGGGGCGCAATGAGCAGTTCTTC
NA	NA	TRBV20-1	TRBJ1-2	CSARDLGRRDGYTF	TGCAGTGCTAGAGATTTGGGACGAAGGGATGGCTACACCTTC
NA	many	TRBV6-1	TRBJ1-1	CASLLGGGIMNTEAFF	TGTGCCAGCCTCCTGGGGGGCGGAATCATGAACACTGAAGCTTTCTTT
NA	few	TRBV12-5	TRBJ2-5	CASGQRETQYF	TGTGCTAGTGGCCAAAGAGAGACCCAGTACTTC
NA	few	TRBV6-1	TRBJ1-2	CASSPGRRSGYTF	TGTGCCAGCAGTCCCGGACGGCGTAGCGGCTACACCTTC
NA	many	TRBV20-1	TRBJ1-1	CSARDLEGVNTEAFF	TGCAGTGCTAGAGATCTCGAGGGAGTGAACACTGAAGCTTTCTTT
NA	many	TRBV12-3/TRBV12-4	TRBJ2-7	CASSFGKAVGYF	TGTGCCAGCAGTTTCGGTAAAGCAGTTGGATACTTC
NA	many	TRBV12-3/TRBV12-4	TRBJ1-4	CASSRGLGNEKLFF	TGTGCCAGCAGCCGTGGCTTGGGGAATGAAAAACTGTTTTTT
NA	many	TRBV2	TRBJ1-5	CASSEGQSNQPQHF	TGTGCCAGCAGTGAAGGACAAAGCAATCAGCCCCAGCATTTT
NA	few	TRBV7-9	TRBJ2-1	CASSHPGPNEQFF	TGTGCCAGCAGCCACCCGGGGCCCAATGAGCAGTTCTTC
NA	many	TRBV12-3/TRBV12-4	TRBJ1-2	CASSKQGDYGYTF	TGTGCCAGCAGCAAACAGGGTGACTATGGCTACACCTTC
TRBD1	NA	TRBV30	TRBJ1-6	CAWGTGIVYGSPLHF	TGTGCCTGGGGGACAGGGATAGTCTACGGCTCACCCCTCCACTTT
NA	many	TRBV7-9	TRBJ1-2	CASSSPRDTRDYGYTF	TGTGCCAGCAGCTCACCCCGGGACACTAGGGACTATGGCTACACCTTC
NA	many	TRBV5-5	TRBJ2-3	CASSVGPKITDTQYF	TGTGCCAGCAGCGTGGGACCCAAGATCACAGATACGCAGTATTTT
TRBD1	many	TRBV6-5	TRBJ1-2	CASSYRANRGDYGYTF	TGTGCCAGCAGTTACAGGGCCAACAGGGGTGACTATGGCTACACCTTC
TRBD1	many	TRBV10-3	TRBJ1-1	CAISESISGGNTEAFF	TGTGCCATCAGTGAGTCGATTTCAGGGGGGAACACTGAAGCTTTCTTT
NA	few	TRBV13	TRBJ1-6	CASSSRRESPLHF	TGTGCCAGCAGCTCCCGACGCGAGTCACCCCTCCACTTT
NA	few	TRBV19	TRBJ1-2	CASSTIGYGYTF	TGTGCCAGTAGTACTATCGGCTATGGCTACACCTTC
NA	few	TRBV4-1	TRBJ1-2	CASSQETPQRSVMGGYTF	TGCGCCAGCAGCCAAGAGACCCCCCAGAGATCTGTAATGGGTGGCTACACCTTC
NA	many	TRBV2	TRBJ1-2	CASSSLWDRRLYGYTF	TGTGCCAGCAGCAGCCTGTGGGACCGCCGACTCTATGGCTACACCTTC
NA	NA	TRBV7-2	TRBJ2-7	CASSLDYTASYEQYF	TGTGCCAGCAGCTTAGATTATACAGCGTCCTACGAGCAGTACTTC
NA	NA	TRBV11-2	TRBJ2-1	CASSLQPYNEQFF	TGTGCCAGCAGCTTACAACCCTACAATGAGCAGTTCTTC
NA	many	TRBV27	TRBJ1-2	CASSNGGGVGYGYTF	TGTGCCAGCAGTAACGGGGGGGGGGTTGGCTATGGCTACACCTTC
NA	many	TRBV20-1	TRBJ1-5	CSARVGRGQPQHF	TGCAGTGCTAGGGTCGGACGGGGACAGCCCCAGCATTTT
NA	many	TRBV12-3/TRBV12-4	TRBJ2-2	CASSFVRGSGGELFF	TGTGCCAGCAGTTTTGTCCGGGGGTCGGGCGGGGAGCTGTTTTTT
NA	few	TRBV4-2	TRBJ1-2	CASSQEQPPGVGYTF	TGTGCCAGCAGCCAAGAGCAGCCCCCGGGAGTTGGCTACACCTTC
NA	many	TRBV3-1	TRBJ1-6	CASIGGIPNSPLHF	TGTGCCAGCATCGGGGGGATACCTAATTCACCCCTCCACTTT
TRBD1	many	TRBV12-3/TRBV12-4	TRBJ1-1	CASRPQGRWSTEAFF	TGTGCCAGCAGACCACAGGGGAGATGGAGCACTGAAGCTTTCTTT
TRBD2	many	TRBV7-9	TRBJ2-1	CASSLARGPGRGDSYNEQFF	TGTGCCAGCAGCTTAGCTAGGGGTCCAGGGAGGGGCGATAGCTACAATGAGCAGTTCTTC
NA	many	TRBV25-1	TRBJ1-5	CASSEGTSNQPQHF	TGTGCCAGCAGTGAAGGGACATCAAATCAGCCCCAGCATTTT
NA	few	TRBV7-3	TRBJ1-6	CASSGSNSPLHF	TGTGCCAGCAGCGGCAGTAATTCACCCCTCCACTTT
TRBD1	many	TRBV4-1	TRBJ1-6	CASSPRDSQNSPLHF	TGCGCCAGCAGCCCCCGGGACAGCCAAAATTCACCCCTCCACTTT
NA	many	TRBV10-3	TRBJ2-3	CAISESNRGTDTQYF	TGTGCCATCAGTGAGTCGAACAGGGGCACAGATACGCAGTATTTT
NA	many	TRBV3-1	TRBJ2-7	CASSHLTDEQYF	TGTGCCAGCAGCCATTTGACCGACGAGCAGTACTTC